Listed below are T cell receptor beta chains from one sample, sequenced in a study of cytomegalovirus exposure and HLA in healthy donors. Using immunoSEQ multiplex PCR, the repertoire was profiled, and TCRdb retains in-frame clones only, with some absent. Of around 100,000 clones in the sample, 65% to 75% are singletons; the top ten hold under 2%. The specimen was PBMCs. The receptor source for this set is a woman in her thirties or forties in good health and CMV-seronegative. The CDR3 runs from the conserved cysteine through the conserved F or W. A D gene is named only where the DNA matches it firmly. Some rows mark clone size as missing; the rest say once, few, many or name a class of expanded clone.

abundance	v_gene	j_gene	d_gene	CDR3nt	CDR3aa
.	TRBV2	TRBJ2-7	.	TGTGCCAGCAGTGCACTCTGGACAGCCGCTCAGTACTTC	CASSALWTAAQYF
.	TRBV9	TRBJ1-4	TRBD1	TGTGCCTCTTCTACCGGGACAGGGGGCGAAAAACTGTTTTTT	CASSTGTGGEKLFF
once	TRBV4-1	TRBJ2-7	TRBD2	TGCGCCAGCAGCCAAGGACTAGCGGGGGCGAATTCCTACGAGCAGTACTTC	CASSQGLAGANSYEQYF
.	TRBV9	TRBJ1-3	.	TGTGCCAGCACATTTGACACTAGCTCTGGAAACACCATATATTTT	CASTFDTSSGNTIYF
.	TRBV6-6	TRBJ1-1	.	TGTGCCAGCAGTTACGCTACGGAGGGAGGCACTGAAGCTTTCTTT	CASSYATEGGTEAFF
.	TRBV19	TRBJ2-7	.	TGTGCCAGTAGTATAAGGAGGGGCCCCTACGAGCAGTACTTC	CASSIRRGPYEQYF
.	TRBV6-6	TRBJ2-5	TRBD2	TGTGCCAGCAGCGGGACTAGCGGGAGGCAAGAGACCCAGTACTTC	CASSGTSGRQETQYF
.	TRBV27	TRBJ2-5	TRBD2	TGTGCCAGCAGTTTATCGATTGATGGTAGCGGGAGAGGGGAGACCCAGTACTTC	CASSLSIDGSGRGETQYF
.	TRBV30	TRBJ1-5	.	TGTGCCTGGAGTGACAGGGCCCATCAGCCCCAGCATTTT	CAWSDRAHQPQHF
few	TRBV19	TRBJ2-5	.	TGTGCCAGTAGTCCTCGACAGCTCCAAGAGACCCAGTACTTC	CASSPRQLQETQYF
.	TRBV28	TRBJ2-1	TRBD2	TGTGCCAGTTCTTCGCTAGCGGGAGGGCCTAGTGAGCAGTTCTTC	CASSSLAGGPSEQFF
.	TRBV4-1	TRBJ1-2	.	TGCGCCAGCAGCCAAGGGGAGGCAGGCACCTATGGCTACACCTTC	CASSQGEAGTYGYTF
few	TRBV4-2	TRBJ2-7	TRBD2	TGTGCCAGCAGCCTAACGTGGACTAGCGGAGCCTACGAGCAGTACTTC	CASSLTWTSGAYEQYF
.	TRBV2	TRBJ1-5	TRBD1	TGTGCCAGCCAGACAGGGCAGTCATTGTCGCCCCAGCATTTT	CASQTGQSLSPQHF
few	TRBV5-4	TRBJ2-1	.	TGTGCCAGCAGCTTGAAGACTACCGAGCATGAGCAGTTCTTC	CASSLKTTEHEQFF
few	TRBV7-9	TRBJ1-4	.	TGTTCCAGCAGCTTAGGTCCGGTTAATGAAAAACTGTTTTTT	CSSSLGPVNEKLFF
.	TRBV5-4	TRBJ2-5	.	TGTGCCAGCACCTGGGGTAGCGAGCAGACCCAGTACTTC	CASTWGSEQTQYF
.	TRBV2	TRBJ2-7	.	TGTGCCAGCAGTGTCTCGAGGGGGGGCGCCTACGAGCAGTACTTC	CASSVSRGGAYEQYF
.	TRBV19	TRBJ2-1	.	TGTGCCAGTACCCTAGGTCGGGAGAGGGGAACGTCCTACAATGAGCAGTTCTTC	CASTLGRERGTSYNEQFF
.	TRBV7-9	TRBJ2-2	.	TGTTCCAGCCGGGGGAGCACCGGGGAGCTGTTTTTT	CSSRGSTGELFF
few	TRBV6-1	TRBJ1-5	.	TGTGCCAGCAGTGAAAATACAGAGCATCAGCCCCAGCATTTT	CASSENTEHQPQHF
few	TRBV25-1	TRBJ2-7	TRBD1	TGTGCCAGCAGCAACGGACAGGGGGAAGTCTACGAGCAGTACTTC	CASSNGQGEVYEQYF
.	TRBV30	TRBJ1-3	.	TGTGCCTGGAGGTCGGGAAGCTCTGGAAACACCATATATTTT	CAWRSGSSGNTIYF
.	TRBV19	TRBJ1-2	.	TGTGCCAGTAACCCCATGTCAGGGGCTGGCTATGGCTACACCTTC	CASNPMSGAGYGYTF
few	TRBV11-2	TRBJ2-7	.	TGTGCCAGCAGCTTGGCTAGCGAAAGCTCCTACGAGCAGTACTTC	CASSLASESSYEQYF
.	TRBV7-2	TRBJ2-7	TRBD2	TGTGCCAGCAGCTTACCCCCGGGAGCGGGGGGCACCTACGAGCAGTACTTC	CASSLPPGAGGTYEQYF
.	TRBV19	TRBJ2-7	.	TGTGCCAGTAGTATAGGTGAGGGTATCGCCGAGCAGTACTTC	CASSIGEGIAEQYF
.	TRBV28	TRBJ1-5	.	TGTGCCAGCAGTTTCATTCGACCTCGACACCCCAATCAGCCCCAGCATTTT	CASSFIRPRHPNQPQHF